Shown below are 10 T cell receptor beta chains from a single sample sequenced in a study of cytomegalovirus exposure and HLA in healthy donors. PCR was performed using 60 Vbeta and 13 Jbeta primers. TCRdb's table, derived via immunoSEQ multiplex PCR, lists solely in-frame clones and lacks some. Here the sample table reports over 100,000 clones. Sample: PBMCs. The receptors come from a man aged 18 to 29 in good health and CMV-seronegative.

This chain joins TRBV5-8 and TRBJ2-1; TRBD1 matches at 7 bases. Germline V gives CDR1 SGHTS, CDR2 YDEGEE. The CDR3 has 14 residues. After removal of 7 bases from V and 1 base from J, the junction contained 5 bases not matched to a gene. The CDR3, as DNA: TGTGCCAGCCCCTACAGGGGTTCCTACAATGAGCAGTTCTTC. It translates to CASPYRGSYNEQFF. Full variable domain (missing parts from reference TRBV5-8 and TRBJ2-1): EAGVTQSPTHLIKTRGQQATLRCSPISGHTSVYWYQQALGLGLQFLLWYDEGEERNRGNFPPRFSGRQFPNYSSELNVNALELEDSALYLCASPYRGSYNEQFFGPGTRLTVL.

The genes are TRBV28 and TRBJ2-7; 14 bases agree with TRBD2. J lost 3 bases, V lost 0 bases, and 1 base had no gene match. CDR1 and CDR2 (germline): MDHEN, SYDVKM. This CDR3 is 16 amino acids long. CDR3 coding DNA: TGTGCCAGCAGTTTATGGGGGACTAGCGGGAGCTACGAGCAGTACTTC. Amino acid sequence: CASSLWGTSGSYEQYF.

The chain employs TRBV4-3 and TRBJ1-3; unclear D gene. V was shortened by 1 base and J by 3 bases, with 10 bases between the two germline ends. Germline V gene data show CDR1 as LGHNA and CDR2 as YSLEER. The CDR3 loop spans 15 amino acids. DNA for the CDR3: TGCGCCAGCAGCCAAGGCGCGGGTTTTGGAAACACCATATATTTT. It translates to CASSQGAGFGNTIYF.

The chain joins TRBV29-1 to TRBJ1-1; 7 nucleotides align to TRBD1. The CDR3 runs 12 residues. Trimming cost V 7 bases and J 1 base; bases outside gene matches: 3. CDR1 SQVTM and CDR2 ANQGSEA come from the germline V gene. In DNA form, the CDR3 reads TGCAGCGCGGGACAGCAGAACACTGAAGCTTTCTTT. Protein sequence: CSAGQQNTEAFF.

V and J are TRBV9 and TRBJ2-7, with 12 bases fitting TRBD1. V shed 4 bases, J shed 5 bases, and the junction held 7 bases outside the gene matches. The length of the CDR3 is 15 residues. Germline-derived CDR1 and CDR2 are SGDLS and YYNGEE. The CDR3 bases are TGTGCCAGCAGCCCCCAAGGGACAGGGGGCCACGAGCAGTACTTC. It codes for CASSPQGTGGHEQYF.

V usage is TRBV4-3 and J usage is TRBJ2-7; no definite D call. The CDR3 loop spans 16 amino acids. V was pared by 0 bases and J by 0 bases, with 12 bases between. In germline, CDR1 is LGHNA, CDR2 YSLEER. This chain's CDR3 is CASSQEVRSVSYEQYF. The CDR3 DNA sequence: TGCGCCAGCAGCCAAGAGGTGAGGTCTGTCTCCTACGAGCAGTACTTC.

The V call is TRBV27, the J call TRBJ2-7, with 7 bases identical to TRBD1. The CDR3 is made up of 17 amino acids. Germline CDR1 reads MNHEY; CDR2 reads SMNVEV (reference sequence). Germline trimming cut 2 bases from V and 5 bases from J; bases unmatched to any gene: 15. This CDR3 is CASSLIRGGYLMHEQYF. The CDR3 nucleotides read TGTGCCAGCAGTTTAATTAGAGGGGGCTACCTTATGCACGAGCAGTACTTC.

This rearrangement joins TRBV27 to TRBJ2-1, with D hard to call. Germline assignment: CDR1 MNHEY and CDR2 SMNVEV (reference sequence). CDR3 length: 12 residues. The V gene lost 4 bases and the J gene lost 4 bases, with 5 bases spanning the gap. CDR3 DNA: TGTGCCAGCAGTTCTAAATACAATGAGCAGTTCTTC. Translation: CASSSKYNEQFF.

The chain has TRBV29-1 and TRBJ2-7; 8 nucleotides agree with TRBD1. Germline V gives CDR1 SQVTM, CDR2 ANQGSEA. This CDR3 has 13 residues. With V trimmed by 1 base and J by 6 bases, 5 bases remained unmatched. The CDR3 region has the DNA TGCAGCGTTGAAGCAGACAGGGGTGCCGAGCAGTACTTC. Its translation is CSVEADRGAEQYF.

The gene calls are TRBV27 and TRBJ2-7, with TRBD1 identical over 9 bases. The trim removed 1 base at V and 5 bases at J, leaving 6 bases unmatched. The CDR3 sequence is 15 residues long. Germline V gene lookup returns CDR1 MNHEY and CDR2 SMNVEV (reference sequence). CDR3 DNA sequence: TGTGCCAGCAGTTTATGGTTTAACAGGGGGCACGAGCAGTACTTC. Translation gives CASSLWFNRGHEQYF.